This paragraph covers one T cell receptor beta chain sequence. No antigen is known for it. Some clones are missing from TCRdb's copy, which holds only in-frame ones; the method was immunoSEQ multiplex PCR. The top ten hold more than 0.4% of the sample, which has 10,000 to 15,000 clones, roughly 90% seen once. Every patient was affected by relapse after autologous stem cell transplantation, while exposure to brentuximab vedotin was not uniform. Negative selection with magnetic separation was used to purify CD4+ T cells from thawed PBMCs. The data were obtained in a study of PD-1 blockade in classical Hodgkin lymphoma. Study-wide points: Unlike CD8+ TCR diversity, which did not rise significantly by C4D1, CD4+ TCR diversity did.

The CDR3 runs 15 residues. The germline gives CDR1 MNHEY, CDR2 SVGAGI. Trimming at V came to 5 bases and at J to 6 bases, leaving 9 bases not matched to a gene. The starting material was CD4+ T cells from blood, obtained at baseline. The rearrangement joins TRBV6-5 to TRBJ1-1, with TRBD1 matching 10 bases. This TCR was sampled from a human donor with classical Hodgkin lymphoma. DNA for the CDR3: TGTGCCAGCAGTAACGCCGGGACAGGGGCGGCTGAAGCTTTCTTT. Amino acids: CASSNAGTGAAEAFF.